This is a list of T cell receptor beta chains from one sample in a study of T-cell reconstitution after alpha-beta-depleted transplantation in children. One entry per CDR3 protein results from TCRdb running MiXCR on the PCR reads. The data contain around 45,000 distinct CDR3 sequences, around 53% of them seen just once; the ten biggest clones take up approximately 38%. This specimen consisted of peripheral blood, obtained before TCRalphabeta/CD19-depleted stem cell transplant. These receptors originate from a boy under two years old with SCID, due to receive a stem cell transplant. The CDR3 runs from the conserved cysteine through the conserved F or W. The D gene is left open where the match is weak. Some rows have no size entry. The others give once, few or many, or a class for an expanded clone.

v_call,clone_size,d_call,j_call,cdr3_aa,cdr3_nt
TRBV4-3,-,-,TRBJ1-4,CASSQGTATNEKLFF,TGCGCCAGCAGCCAAGGAACAGCGACTAATGAAAAACTGTTTTTT
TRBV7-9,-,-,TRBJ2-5,CASSLRVETQYF,TGTGCCAGCAGCCTGCGTGTAGAGACCCAGTACTTC
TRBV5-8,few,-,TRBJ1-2,CASSLDYGYTF,TGTGCCAGCAGCTTAGATTATGGCTACACCTTC
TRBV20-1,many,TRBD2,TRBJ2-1,CSARPRPRLAYYNEQFF,TGCAGTGCTAGACCTCGCCCTAGACTAGCGTACTACAATGAGCAGTTCTTC
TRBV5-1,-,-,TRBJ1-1,CASSLSGVSSEAFF,TGCGCCAGCAGCTTGTCGGGGGTGAGCTCTGAAGCTTTCTTT
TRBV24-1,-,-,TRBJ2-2,CATSDPAGQAGELFF,TGTGCCACCAGTGACCCGGCTGGGCAAGCCGGGGAGCTGTTTTTT
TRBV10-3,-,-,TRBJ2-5,CAISESGSSGWGTQYF,TGTGCCATCAGTGAGTCTGGGAGCTCCGGCTGGGGGACCCAGTACTTC
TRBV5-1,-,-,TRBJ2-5,CASSQLAVQETQYF,TGCGCCAGCAGCCAATTAGCGGTCCAAGAGACCCAGTACTTC
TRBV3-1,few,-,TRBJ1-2,CASSQGFQADYGYTF,TGTGCCAGCAGCCAAGGTTTCCAGGCTGACTATGGCTACACCTTC
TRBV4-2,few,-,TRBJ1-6,CASSQPQGRGNSPLHF,TGTGCCAGCAGCCAACCACAGGGACGAGGGAATTCACCCCTCCACTTT
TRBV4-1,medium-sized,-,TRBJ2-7,CASSHSQGYEQYF,TGCGCCAGCAGCCACTCTCAGGGCTACGAGCAGTACTTC
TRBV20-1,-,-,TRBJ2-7,CSATEDRATSYEQYF,TGCAGTGCTACCGAGGACAGAGCTACCTCCTACGAGCAGTACTTC
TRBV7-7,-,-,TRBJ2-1,CASSFRDEQFF,TGTGCTAGCAGCTTCCGGGATGAGCAGTTCTTC
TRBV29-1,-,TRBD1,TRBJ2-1,CSGIYRGWQFF,TGCAGCGGGATCTACAGGGGATGGCAGTTCTTC
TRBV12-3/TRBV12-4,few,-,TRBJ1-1,CASSPDPWGGQGNTEAFF,TGTGCCAGCAGCCCCGACCCCTGGGGGGGGCAGGGGAACACTGAAGCTTTCTTT
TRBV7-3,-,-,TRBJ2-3,CASSSSRTEDTQYF,TGTGCCAGCAGCTCCTCTAGGACCGAGGATACGCAGTATTTT
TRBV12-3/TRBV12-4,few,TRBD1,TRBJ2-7,CASSSPGQGNSYEQYF,TGTGCCAGCAGTTCGCCCGGACAGGGGAACTCCTACGAGCAGTACTTC
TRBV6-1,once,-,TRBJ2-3,CASSRLGNTDTQYF,TGTGCCAGCAGTCGTCTGGGTAACACAGATACGCAGTATTTT
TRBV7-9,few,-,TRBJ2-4,CASSLRGAKNIQYF,TGTGCCAGCAGCCTCAGGGGTGCCAAAAACATTCAGTACTTC
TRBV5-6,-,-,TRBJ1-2,CASSLPGQGFHGYTF,TGTGCCAGCAGCCTGCCGGGTCAGGGGTTCCATGGCTACACCTTC
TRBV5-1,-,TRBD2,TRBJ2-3,CASSLASGVVTDTQYF,TGCGCCAGCAGCTTGGCCAGCGGGGTGGTCACAGATACGCAGTATTTT
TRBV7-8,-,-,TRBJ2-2,CASSSQGHGELFF,TGTGCCAGCAGCTCCCAGGGTCACGGGGAGCTGTTTTTT
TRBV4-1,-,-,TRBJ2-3,CASSQDRADAQYF,TGCGCCAGCAGCCAAGATAGGGCAGATGCGCAGTATTTT
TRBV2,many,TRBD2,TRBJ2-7,CASTGTSGAYEQYF,TGTGCCAGCACCGGGACTAGCGGGGCGTACGAGCAGTACTTC
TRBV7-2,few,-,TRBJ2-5,CASTLGAWETQYF,TGTGCCAGCACCTTAGGGGCGTGGGAGACCCAGTACTTC
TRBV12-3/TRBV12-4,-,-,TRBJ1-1,CASSWGLGGGTEAFF,TGTGCCAGCAGTTGGGGTCTGGGGGGAGGCACTGAAGCTTTCTTT
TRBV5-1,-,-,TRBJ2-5,CASSHGTNQETQYF,TGCGCCAGCAGCCACGGGACAAACCAAGAGACCCAGTACTTC
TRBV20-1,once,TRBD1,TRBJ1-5,CSAGQGGSNQPQHF,TGCAGTGCTGGACAGGGGGGTAGCAATCAGCCCCAGCATTTT
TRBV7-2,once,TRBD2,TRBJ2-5,CASSFGVSGGWEETQYF,TGTGCCAGCAGCTTTGGTGTTAGCGGGGGGTGGGAAGAGACCCAGTACTTC
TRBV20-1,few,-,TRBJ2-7,CSAREFEGSYEQYF,TGCAGTGCTAGAGAGTTCGAGGGCTCCTACGAGCAGTACTTC
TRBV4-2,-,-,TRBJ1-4,CASSPGIERQEKLFF,TGTGCCAGCAGCCCGGGGATAGAAAGGCAGGAAAAACTGTTTTTT
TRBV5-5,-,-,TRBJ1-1,CASRPGPMGTEAFF,TGTGCCAGCAGACCCGGACCGATGGGCACTGAAGCTTTCTTT
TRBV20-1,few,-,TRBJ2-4,CSASAGTSRYF,TGCAGTGCTAGTGCCGGGACTTCAAGGTACTTC
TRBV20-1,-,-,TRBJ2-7,CSARAPLESYEQYF,TGCAGTGCTAGAGCTCCCCTCGAGTCCTACGAGCAGTACTTC
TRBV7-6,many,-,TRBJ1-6,CASSREGEGSPLHF,TGTGCCAGCAGCCGCGAGGGCGAAGGTTCACCCCTCCACTTT
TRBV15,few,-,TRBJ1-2,CATSRAGYGYTF,TGTGCCACCAGCAGAGCCGGCTATGGCTACACCTTC
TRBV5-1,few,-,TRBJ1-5,CASSYDSNQPQHF,TGCGCCAGCAGCTATGACAGTAATCAGCCCCAGCATTTT
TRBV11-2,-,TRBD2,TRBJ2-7,CASSLEIAGGLSYEQYF,TGTGCCAGCAGCTTAGAAATAGCGGGGGGTCTTTCCTACGAGCAGTACTTC
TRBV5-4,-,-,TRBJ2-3,CASSLRVNTDTQYF,TGTGCCAGCAGCTTGAGGGTTAACACAGATACGCAGTATTTT
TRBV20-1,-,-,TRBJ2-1,CSASERYNEQFF,TGCAGTGCTAGTGAACGGTACAATGAGCAGTTCTTC
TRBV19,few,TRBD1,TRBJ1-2,CASSTSRTGAYGYTF,TGTGCCAGTAGTACCTCAAGGACAGGGGCCTATGGCTACACCTTC
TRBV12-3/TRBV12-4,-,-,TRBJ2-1,CASSPLAVETQYNEQFF,TGTGCCAGCAGTCCGTTAGCGGTGGAGACCCAGTACAATGAGCAGTTCTTC
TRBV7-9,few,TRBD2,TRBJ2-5,CASRPSGGALETQYF,TGTGCCAGCAGACCTAGCGGGGGGGCCCTAGAGACCCAGTACTTC
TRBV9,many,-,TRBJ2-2,CASSVTGTLTGELFF,TGTGCCAGCAGCGTAACGGGGACGTTGACCGGGGAGCTGTTTTTT
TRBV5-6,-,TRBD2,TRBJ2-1,CASSLGGTRNTEQFF,TGTGCCAGCAGCTTGGGGGGGACTAGGAATACTGAGCAGTTCTTC
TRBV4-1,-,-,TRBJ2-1,CASSQESGYNEQFF,TGCGCCAGCAGCCAAGAGAGCGGATACAATGAGCAGTTCTTC
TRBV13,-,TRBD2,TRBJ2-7,CASSLIVWGGTYEQYF,TGTGCCAGCAGCTTAATTGTGTGGGGGGGTACCTACGAGCAGTACTTC
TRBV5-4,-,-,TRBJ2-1,CASSRGDEQFF,TGTGCCAGCAGCCGCGGGGATGAGCAGTTCTTC
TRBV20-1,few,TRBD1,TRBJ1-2,CSAAPTGGYGYTF,TGCAGTGCCGCCCCAACAGGGGGCTATGGCTACACCTTC
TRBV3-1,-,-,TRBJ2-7,CASRDGTYEQYF,TGTGCCAGCCGGGACGGTACCTACGAGCAGTACTTC
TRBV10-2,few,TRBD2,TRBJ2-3,CASSATGGSTDTQYF,TGCGCCAGCAGTGCGACGGGGGGGAGCACAGATACGCAGTATTTT
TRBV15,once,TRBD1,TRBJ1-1,CATLRGSDAFF,TGTGCCACCCTCAGGGGGTCGGACGCTTTCTTT
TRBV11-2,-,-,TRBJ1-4,CASSLVWQPWGEKLFF,TGTGCCAGCAGCTTAGTGTGGCAGCCCTGGGGTGAAAAACTGTTTTTT
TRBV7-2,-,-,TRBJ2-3,CASSPLGFTDTQYF,TGTGCCAGCAGCCCTCTCGGGTTCACAGATACGCAGTATTTT
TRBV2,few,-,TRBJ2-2,CASSLQGNTGELFF,TGTGCCAGCAGCCTACAGGGTAACACCGGGGAGCTGTTTTTT
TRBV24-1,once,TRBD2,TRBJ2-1,CATSAGDLSGGDFNEQFF,TGTGCCACCAGTGCCGGGGACCTTAGCGGGGGGGACTTCAATGAGCAGTTCTTC
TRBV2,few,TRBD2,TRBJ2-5,CASSEPIAGGGQETQYF,TGTGCCAGCAGTGAACCTATAGCGGGGGGTGGGCAAGAGACCCAGTACTTC
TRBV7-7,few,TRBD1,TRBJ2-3,CASSPGQGTDTQYF,TGTGCTAGCAGCCCTGGACAGGGGACAGATACGCAGTATTTT
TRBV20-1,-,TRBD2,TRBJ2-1,CSARNLRGDEQFF,TGCAGTGCTAGAAATTTACGGGGGGATGAGCAGTTCTTC